A single sample is the source of the 27 T cell receptor beta chains below, sequenced in a study of blood T cell repertoires in COVID-19. Produced via immunoSEQ multiplex PCR; TCRdb's table is partial and in-frame only. This sample has about 100,000 clones, with 75% to 90% found just once. Sample: peripheral blood. The receptors were gathered from a man at least 80 years old with active or convalescent COVID-19.

This clone has just a few counts. This chain connects TRBV25-1 to TRBJ2-3; 8 nucleotides line up with TRBD2. The CDR3 is 12 residues long. Per germline, CDR1 MGHDK and CDR2 SYGVNS. V lost 5 bases, J lost 5 bases, and 0 bases stayed unmatched. The CDR3 spells CASSLAGDTQYF. The CDR3 DNA reads TGTGCCAGCAGTCTAGCGGGAGATACGCAGTATTTT.

V is TRBV19 and J is TRBJ1-1; D remains ambiguous. The CDR3 contains 12 residues. V was clipped by 6 bases and J by 6 bases, with 11 bases between them. Germline lookup yields CDR1 LNHDA and CDR2 SQIVND (reference sequence). The CDR3 nucleotides read TGTGCCAGTAGAGGTGGGAGGTCTGAAGCTTTCTTT. Its protein is CASRGGRSEAFF.

The chain carries TRBV12-3 or TRBV12-4 and TRBJ2-2, with D possibly TRBD2 on 5 matching bases. Trimming left V 4 bases short and J 6 bases short, with 9 bases between. The CDR3 spans 13 residues. In DNA form, the CDR3 reads TGTGCCAGCAGTTCGACTACCGCCGGGGAGCTGTTTTTT. As protein: CASSSTTAGELFF.

V usage is TRBV6-4 and J usage is TRBJ1-5, with D perhaps matching TRBD1 (6 bases). Germline loops: CDR1 MRHNA, CDR2 SNTAGT. V was clipped by 3 bases and J by 1 base, with 13 bases between them. This CDR3 spans 16 amino acids. The CDR3 loop is CASSEWTAQSNQPQHF. Here the CDR3 DNA reads TGTGCCAGCAGTGAATGGACAGCACAAAGCAATCAGCCCCAGCATTTT.

This chain joins TRBV12-3 or TRBV12-4 and TRBJ2-7; D perhaps matches TRBD1 (5 bases). Trimming stripped 4 bases from V and 7 bases from J, with 11 bases between. The CDR3 runs 12 residues. The CDR3 region has the DNA TGTGCCAGCAGTTGGGGCCGGTGGGAGCAGTACTTC. This codes for CASSWGRWEQYF.

A word on this clone: The limits of the CDR3 on the DNA are not certain, so only TCRdb's listed CDR3 is given. The J gene is TRBJ1-2, the V gene TRBV3-1 (or the pseudogene TRBV3-2); the table calls TRBD1, which could not be checked here. Germline assignment: CDR1 LGHDT and CDR2 YNNKEL (reference sequence). The length of the CDR3 is 13 amino acids, counting both ends. The CDR3 reads CASSQVAEGANTF.

This clone showed up just once. This chain joins TRBV9 and TRBJ2-3, with TRBD2 matching 7 bases. V dropped 0 bases and J dropped 3; count of bases not matched to a gene: 4. Germline CDR1 and CDR2: SGDLS and YYNGEE. The CDR3 runs to 15 residues. The CDR3 region has the DNA TGTGCCAGCAGCGTAGGGCCTAGCGGAACAGATACGCAGTATTTT. Translating gives CASSVGPSGTDTQYF.

V is TRBV11-1 and J is TRBJ2-7; D remains unclear. The CDR3 sequence is 14 residues long. V shed 1 base and J shed 3 bases, with 10 bases lying between them. Per germline, CDR1 SGHAT and CDR2 FQDESV (reference sequence). CDR3 nucleotides: TGTGCCAGCAGCTTAGGTCAGGAAATCTACGAGCAGTACTTC. Translated, it gives CASSLGQEIYEQYF.

V usage is TRBV25-1 and J usage is TRBJ1-1, with 8 nucleotides matching TRBD1. J was trimmed by 1 base and V by 4 bases; bases with no gene match: 5. The length of the CDR3 is 15 residues. The germline V gene encodes CDR1 MGHDK and CDR2 SYGVNS. CDR3 nucleotide sequence: TGTGCCAGCAGTGCCTCGGACAGGGCGAACACTGAAGCTTTCTTT. It specifies CASSASDRANTEAFF.

This clone appeared a few times. The V gene is TRBV20-1, the J gene TRBJ2-7, with 13 bases aligning to TRBD2. Germline CDR1 and CDR2: DFQATT and SNEGSKA (reference sequence). V lost 3 bases, J lost 2 bases, and 10 bases stayed unmatched. CDR3 size: 17 residues. The CDR3 nucleotides read TGCAGTGCTAGTAGTGTCGGGGGACTAGCGGGGCCCTACGAGCAGTACTTC. It is translated as CSASSVGGLAGPYEQYF.

This chain connects TRBV2 to TRBJ1-3, with TRBD1 matching 7 bases. After removal of 2 bases from V and 4 bases from J, the junction contained 5 bases not matched to a gene. Germline V gene sequence: CDR1 SNHLY, CDR2 FYNNEI. This CDR3 spans 15 amino acids. Written as DNA, the CDR3 is TGTGCCAGCAGTGAAAGGGGGCAGCCCGGAAACACCATATATTTT. Its translation: CASSERGQPGNTIYF. The complete variable domain, with remaining parts taken from reference TRBV2 and TRBJ1-3, reads EPEVTQTPSHQVTQMGQEVILRCVPISNHLYFYWYRQILGQKVEFLVSFYNNEISEKSEIFDDQFSVERPDGSNFTLKIRSTKLEDSAMYFCASSERGQPGNTIYFGEGSWLTVV.

The chain employs TRBV5-6 and TRBJ2-7; 11 nucleotides agree with TRBD1. In germline, CDR1 is SGHDT, CDR2 YYEEEE. V gave up 2 bases and J gave up 5 bases; unmatched junction bases: 3. The CDR3 is 14 amino acids. The CDR3 here is CASSFWDRGDEQYF. CDR3 nucleotide sequence: TGTGCCAGCAGCTTTTGGGACAGGGGGGACGAGCAGTACTTC.

The rearrangement links TRBV9 to TRBJ2-5; TRBD2 agrees at 9 bases. The germline V gene encodes CDR1 SGDLS and CDR2 YYNGEE. The CDR3 runs 15 residues. The V and J ends lost 4 bases and 2 bases, in that order; junction bases with no gene match: 6. Here the CDR3 reads CASSPGLARQETQYF. DNA of the CDR3: TGTGCCAGCAGCCCCGGACTAGCGAGACAAGAGACCCAGTACTTC.

The CDR3 region is CASSSGHSEWQPQHF. In DNA form, the CDR3 reads TGTGCCAGCAGTTCCGGACACTCCGAGTGGCAGCCCCAGCATTTT. This chain uses TRBV6-5 with TRBJ1-5; maybe TRBD1 (5 bases). The CDR3 has 15 amino acids. Germline V gene lookup returns CDR1 MNHEY and CDR2 SVGAGI. V was trimmed by 4 bases and J by 7 bases, leaving 17 bases between them.

The rearrangement links TRBV4-3 to TRBJ1-4; D may be TRBD1 (5 bases). V dropped 4 bases and J dropped 0 bases, with 6 bases sitting between them. The germline V gene has CDR1 LGHNA and CDR2 YSLEER. The CDR3 loop spans 14 amino acids. CDR3 loop: CASSPTATNEKLFF. The CDR3 DNA sequence: TGCGCCAGCAGCCCGACAGCAACTAATGAAAAACTGTTTTTT.

The rearrangement uses TRBV7-8 and TRBJ2-1, with TRBD2 identical over 9 bases. V lost 3 bases and J lost 1; bases outside the gene matches: 10. Looked up from germline, CDR1 is SGHVS and CDR2 is FQNEAQ. CDR3 length: 18 amino acids. The CDR3 bases are TGTGCCAGCAGCTTGGTCGCGGGAGGGCCTAATTCCTACAATGAGCAGTTCTTC. It specifies CASSLVAGGPNSYNEQFF.

This rearrangement joins TRBV6-1 to TRBJ1-4; 9 bases are shared with TRBD1. CDR1 is MNHNS, CDR2 SASEGT, per germline. The CDR3 consists of 15 residues. The V segment lost 2 bases and the J segment 8 bases; nucleotides outside the gene matches: 6. In DNA, the CDR3 is TGTGCCAGCAGTGAAACAGGGACAGGGTTCGAAAAACTGTTTTTT. Its protein is CASSETGTGFEKLFF.

The chain joins TRBV19 to TRBJ2-5; 12 nucleotides agree with TRBD1. The trim removed 5 bases at V and 6 bases at J, leaving 7 bases unmatched. Germline assignment: CDR1 LNHDA and CDR2 SQIVND (reference sequence). The CDR3 is 15 residues long. CDR3 amino acids: CASSPGTGGLKTQYF. The DNA of the CDR3 is TGTGCCAGTAGTCCAGGGACAGGGGGCTTGAAGACCCAGTACTTC.

The chain is built from TRBV5-1 and TRBJ2-2; tentative D call: TRBD1 (6 bases). The CDR3 length is 15 residues. V dropped 4 bases and J dropped 2 bases, with 12 bases sitting between them. Per the germline V gene, CDR1 is SGHRS and CDR2 is YFSETQ. CDR3 amino acids: CASSLGDTNTGELFF. The CDR3, as DNA: TGCGCCAGCAGCCTGGGGGACACTAACACCGGGGAGCTGTTTTTT.

The chain joins TRBV19 to TRBJ1-2; 10 bases are a match to TRBD1. There are 14 residues in the CDR3. Germline CDR1 is LNHDA and CDR2 is SQIVND (reference sequence). V lost 6 bases to trimming and J lost 4 bases; unmatched junction nucleotides: 5. CDR3 loop: CASRRDRGGYGYTF. The CDR3 DNA reads as TGTGCCAGTAGAAGGGACAGGGGTGGCTATGGCTACACCTTC.

This clone has a single count. The junction does not match germline at one end; this may be a read error. V usage is TRBV7-7 and J usage is TRBJ2-1, with 7 bases lining up with TRBD2. This CDR3 spans 15 amino acids. Germline assignment: CDR1 SSHAT and CDR2 FNYEAQ (reference sequence). The CDR3, as DNA: TGTGCTAGCAGCTTACGGGGCGGGAGTGAAGATGAGCAGTTCTTC. It yields the protein CASSLRGGSEDEQFF.

The V call is TRBV3-1 (or the pseudogene TRBV3-2), the J call TRBJ1-5, with D unresolved. The length of the CDR3 is 14 residues. V gave up 1 base and J gave up 0 bases, with 4 bases separating them. Germline CDR1 and CDR2: LGHDT and YNNKEL (reference sequence). CDR3 region: CASSQGHSNQPQHF. CDR3 nucleotide sequence: TGTGCCAGCAGCCAAGGACATAGCAATCAGCCCCAGCATTTT.

This chain links TRBV6-2 or TRBV6-3 with TRBJ1-1; D remains ambiguous. Germline CDR1 is MNHEY and CDR2 is SVGEGT. The length of the CDR3 is 12 residues. V was clipped by 6 bases and J by 4 bases, with 9 bases between them. This chain's CDR3 is CASSPGGTEAFF. In nucleotides, the CDR3 is TGTGCCAGCAGCCCGGGAGGCACTGAAGCTTTCTTT.

The chain couples TRBV5-6 to TRBJ2-1; unclear D gene. V was cut by 0 bases and J by 7 bases, with 11 bases left in between. The CDR3 loop spans 14 amino acids. Germline V gene sequence: CDR1 SGHDT, CDR2 YYEEEE. The CDR3 loop is CASSLVVLRNEQFF. Here the CDR3 DNA reads TGTGCCAGCAGCTTGGTAGTCCTGAGGAATGAGCAGTTCTTC.

The chain carries TRBV6-2 or TRBV6-3 and TRBJ2-6; TRBD1 matches at 7 bases. J gave up 3 bases and V 5 bases, and 7 bases lay outside the gene matches. Germline lookup yields CDR1 MNHEY and CDR2 SVGEGT. The CDR3 is made up of 16 amino acids. The CDR3 DNA reads as TGTGCCAGCAGTACAGGGGATTCGATTGGGGCCAACGTCCTGACTTTC. It translates to CASSTGDSIGANVLTF.

The rearrangement uses TRBV27 and TRBJ1-6, with D possibly TRBD1 on 6 matching bases. The V gene's germline CDR1 is MNHEY and CDR2 SMNVEV (reference sequence). V lost 0 bases to trimming and J lost 6 bases, with 12 bases between them. The CDR3 consists of 16 residues. The CDR3 region is CASSLSGASVNSPLHF. The CDR3 DNA sequence: TGTGCCAGCAGTTTATCGGGGGCGAGTGTTAATTCACCCCTCCACTTT.

CDR3 in amino acids: CATSDLRQSGELFF. The CDR3 region has the DNA TGTGCCACCAGTGATTTGCGACAGTCCGGGGAGCTGTTTTTT. This chain uses TRBV24-1 with TRBJ2-2; weak D call: TRBD1 (5 bases). Per the germline V gene, CDR1 is KGHDR and CDR2 is SFDVKD. The CDR3 runs 14 residues. Trimming took off 0 bases at V and 6 bases at J, with 7 bases between the two ends.